This paragraph covers one T cell receptor (beta chain) sequence. Its antigen is unidentified. This entry is derived from a study of shared clonotypes between healthy human individuals. The study's findings and limits: Roughly 5% of naive CD4 clonotypes were shared across a few donors. Relative to memory subsets, naive subsets generally showed larger estimated richness.

Researchers divided each subset's genomic DNA evenly across several immunoSEQ plates. The repertoire was sequenced with immunoSEQ multiplex PCR; TCRdb's copy has only in-frame clones and lacks some. The data hold 2 million to 3 million clones, with 90% to 95% observed a single time. Sequencing was performed on naive CD4+ T cells from PBMCs. Subset defined: CD45RA+ positively selected. The TCR originated in a man between 18 and 35 years old in good health. Some clones in this sample may be carry-over from other donors' samples.

The CDR3 region is CASSMTSPGELFF. CDR3 in DNA: TGTGCCAGCAGCATGACTAGTCCCGGGGAGCTGTTTTTT. V and J are TRBV7-2 and TRBJ2-2; tentatively, D is TRBD2 (6 bases). CDR3 length: 13 residues. Germline V gives CDR1 SGHTA, CDR2 FQGNSA. Trimming removed 5 bases from V and 6 bases from J, with 10 bases in between.